The 32 T cell receptor beta chains below come from one sample, sequenced in a study of blood T cell repertoires in COVID-19. The repertoire was sequenced with immunoSEQ multiplex PCR; TCRdb's copy has only in-frame clones and lacks some. The repertoire holds approximately 250,000 clones, with approximately 90% as singletons. The sample consisted of PBMCs or T cells enriched from blood (not recorded which). The receptors here all came from a woman aged 25 to 39 with acute COVID-19.

The rearrangement links TRBV28 to TRBJ1-5; D ambiguous. Per the germline V gene, CDR1 is MDHEN and CDR2 is SYDVKM. V was shortened by 2 bases and J by 5 bases, with 7 bases between the two germline ends. This CDR3 spans 13 amino acids. The CDR3 loop is CASSLSGDQPQHF. For the CDR3, the DNA is TGTGCCAGCAGTTTAAGCGGGGATCAGCCCCAGCATTTT.

This chain links TRBV27 with TRBJ2-2; 7 positions match TRBD1. This CDR3 region has 16 residues. V shed 5 bases, J shed 5 bases, and the junction held 11 bases outside the gene matches. The germline V gene encodes CDR1 MNHEY and CDR2 SMNVEV (reference sequence). Here the CDR3 reads CASSPPRQGETGELFF. The CDR3 DNA is TGTGCCAGCAGTCCGCCGAGACAGGGAGAAACCGGGGAGCTGTTTTTT.

The chain recombines TRBV19 with TRBJ2-7, with TRBD2 as a possible D gene (6 bases). Trimming pared 5 bases from V and 5 bases from J, leaving 10 bases between. Germline CDR1 is LNHDA and CDR2 is SQIVND (reference sequence). The CDR3 sequence is 12 residues long. As DNA, the CDR3 is TGTGCCAGTAGTTCGGGGGAGGACGAGCAGTACTTC. It codes for CASSSGEDEQYF.

V and J are TRBV3-1 (or the pseudogene TRBV3-2) and TRBJ1-1; D possibly corresponds to TRBD1 (6 bases). Germline CDR1 LGHDT, CDR2 YNNKEL (reference sequence). Trimming stripped 10 bases from V and 0 bases from J, with 15 bases between. The CDR3 has 14 residues. In DNA form, the CDR3 reads TGTGCCACTCACCAGACAGGTATGAACACTGAAGCTTTCTTT. Translating gives CATHQTGMNTEAFF.

This chain connects TRBV4-1 to TRBJ1-4, with D unclear. The V end lost 0 bases, the J end lost 8 bases, and 13 bases lay between the germline ends. Germline-derived CDR1 and CDR2 are MGHRA and YSYEKL. This CDR3 is 15 amino acids long. This CDR3 is CASSQDWRYGEKLFF. The CDR3 region has the DNA TGCGCCAGCAGCCAAGATTGGCGGTACGGAGAAAAACTGTTTTTT.

This rearrangement joins TRBV5-6 to TRBJ1-6; D remains ambiguous. The CDR3 is 15 amino acids. Germline-derived CDR1 and CDR2 are SGHDT and YYEEEE. V lost 0 bases, J lost 7 bases, and 11 bases lay in between. CDR3 DNA: TGTGCCAGCAGCTTGGCTGCCAGACTAAATTCACCCCTCCACTTT. Its translation is CASSLAARLNSPLHF.

This clone has only a few counts. This chain's CDR3 is CASSVGAGNTIYF. The CDR3 DNA reads TGTGCCAGCAGCGTGGGTGCCGGGAACACCATATATTTT. The rearrangement uses TRBV7-6 and TRBJ1-3; D gene unclear. CDR1 SGHVS and CDR2 FNYEAQ come from the germline V gene. This CDR3 is built from 13 residues. V lost 5 bases to trimming and J lost 7 bases, with 12 bases between them.

The chain couples TRBV28 to TRBJ2-3; 9 bases fit TRBD2. V shed 2 bases and J 4 bases; nucleotides not matched to a gene: 4. CDR3 size: 15 residues. CDR1 MDHEN and CDR2 SYDVKM come from the germline V gene. This CDR3 is CASSLAGGMADTQYF. Written as DNA, the CDR3 is TGTGCCAGCAGTTTAGCGGGAGGGATGGCAGATACGCAGTATTTT.

V usage is TRBV27 and J usage is TRBJ2-3, with 8 positions matching TRBD2. The germline V gene encodes CDR1 MNHEY and CDR2 SMNVEV (reference sequence). CDR3 length: 16 residues. Trimming removed 6 bases from V and 5 bases from J; junction bases left unmatched: 13. CDR3 region: CASRGTGTRSRDTQYF. Here the CDR3 DNA reads TGTGCCAGCAGGGGGACCGGGACTAGATCTCGAGATACGCAGTATTTT.

This clone was picked up one time. V and J are TRBV9 and TRBJ1-3; D is ambiguous. This CDR3 is built from 14 residues. From germline, CDR1 is SGDLS and CDR2 YYNGEE. Trimming left V 0 bases short and J 8 bases short, with 12 bases between. In DNA form, the CDR3 reads TGTGCCAGCAGCGTAGAGGCGGGAGGTGACACCATATATTTT. It is translated as CASSVEAGGDTIYF.

The chain joins TRBV28 to TRBJ1-3, with D uncertain. Between the trimmed V and J ends, which lost 3 bases and 4 bases, there was a span of 7 bases. The CDR3 loop spans 13 amino acids. Germline values: CDR1 MDHEN, CDR2 SYDVKM. CDR3 protein: CASSFSVGNTIYF. DNA for the CDR3: TGTGCCAGCAGTTTCTCCGTGGGAAACACCATATATTTT.

This clone was observed a single time. The genes are TRBV28 and TRBJ1-2; no reliable D call. The CDR3 consists of 15 residues. Trimming stripped 5 bases from V and 2 bases from J, with 15 bases between. Germline V CDR1 and CDR2: MDHEN, SYDVKM. The CDR3 DNA reads TGTGCCAGCAGTCGGGCCCGGACGGGGAACTATGGCTACACCTTC. This gives the protein CASSRARTGNYGYTF.

The CDR3 nucleotides are TGTGCCAGCAGCCCCGGGACAGAAAGCAATCAGCCCCAGCATTTT. Translating gives CASSPGTESNQPQHF. This chain joins TRBV5-4 and TRBJ1-5; TRBD1 matches 7 bases. The V gene end was trimmed by 4 bases and the J gene end by 1 base; junction bases not matched to a gene: 5. The germline V gene encodes CDR1 SGHNT and CDR2 YYREEE (reference sequence). This CDR3 is built from 15 residues.

This chain uses TRBV10-3 with TRBJ2-1; D is perhaps TRBD1 (6 bases). This CDR3 contains 15 residues. Trimming stripped 5 bases from V and 0 bases from J, with 11 bases between. Germline V CDR1 and CDR2: ENHRY, SYGVKD. CDR3 coding DNA: TGTGCCATCAGTCCTGACAGGAGCTCCTACAATGAGCAGTTCTTC. As protein: CAISPDRSSYNEQFF.

This sequence joins TRBV29-1 and TRBJ2-5; no reliable D call. CDR1 is SQVTM, CDR2 ANQGSEA, per germline. The germline V and J ends were trimmed by 7 bases and 5 bases, with 11 bases remaining between them. The CDR3 sequence is 11 residues long. Here the CDR3 DNA reads TGCAGCGCCTACTCTTACGAGACCCAGTACTTC. Protein sequence: CSAYSYETQYF.

This chain joins TRBV15 and TRBJ2-7; no reliable D call. CDR1 is LNHNV and CDR2 is YYDKDF in the germline V gene (reference sequence). The CDR3 loop spans 17 amino acids. The V end lost 3 bases, the J end lost 0 bases, and 18 bases lay between the germline ends. The CDR3 spells CATSSRIPRTLSYEQYF. The CDR3 bases are TGTGCCACCAGCAGTAGAATACCACGAACCCTCTCCTACGAGCAGTACTTC.

The CDR3 here is CASSSDPSGGDTEAFF. Written as DNA, the CDR3 is TGTGCCAGCAGCTCAGACCCTTCAGGGGGCGACACTGAAGCTTTCTTT. The V gene is TRBV5-4, the J gene TRBJ1-1; 8 nucleotides line up with TRBD1. Germline V gene data show CDR1 as SGHNT and CDR2 as YYREEE (reference sequence). CDR3 length: 16 residues. The ends lost 3 bases at V and 3 bases at J; junction bases unmatched: 10.

The chain links TRBV18 to TRBJ2-7; 7 bases match TRBD1. Germline V lookup: CDR1 KGHSH, CDR2 LQKENI. The J segment lost 2 bases and the V segment lost 2 bases, leaving 9 bases of the junction unmatched. This CDR3 contains 16 residues. DNA of the CDR3: TGTGCCAGCTCACCATCCGGGACAGCGCTACCCTACGAGCAGTACTTC. This encodes CASSPSGTALPYEQYF.

The chain links TRBV6-2 or TRBV6-3 to TRBJ2-2; 8 nucleotides align to TRBD1. CDR3 length: 18 amino acids. With V trimmed by 2 bases and J by 4 bases, 12 bases remained unmatched. CDR1 and CDR2 (germline): MNHEY, SVGEGT. The CDR3 loop reads CASSYPLRQGTPTGELFF. CDR3 coding DNA: TGTGCCAGCAGTTACCCCCTACGACAGGGGACTCCCACCGGGGAGCTGTTTTTT.

This chain connects TRBV7-3 to TRBJ2-7; 12 nucleotides match TRBD2. V shed 1 base and J 0 bases; nucleotides not matched to a gene: 16. The CDR3 spans 21 residues. Germline V gene sequence: CDR1 SGHTA, CDR2 FQGTGA. The CDR3 loop is CASSLSRSLTSGSGSSYEQYF. The CDR3 nucleotides are TGTGCCAGCAGCTTAAGTCGGTCTTTGACTAGCGGGAGTGGGAGCTCCTACGAGCAGTACTTC.

This clone was picked up a small number of times. The chain uses TRBV6-4 and TRBJ2-1; 7 positions agree with TRBD2. Germline V gene lookup returns CDR1 MRHNA and CDR2 SNTAGT. The CDR3 consists of 15 residues. The trim removed 8 bases at V and 8 bases at J, leaving 15 bases unmatched. The CDR3: CASGPGRVGADEQFF. The CDR3 DNA reads as TGTGCCAGCGGACCGGGGAGGGTAGGGGCCGATGAGCAGTTCTTC.

The chain recombines TRBV19 with TRBJ1-1; weak D call: TRBD1 (6 bases). CDR1 and CDR2 from the germline V gene are LNHDA and SQIVND (reference sequence). V lost 0 bases and J lost 3, with 11 bases in between. The CDR3 is made up of 15 amino acids. CDR3 DNA: TGTGCCAGTAGTATAGATGGGGACACCTACACTGAAGCTTTCTTT. This sequence encodes CASSIDGDTYTEAFF.

The chain recombines TRBV7-3 with TRBJ2-3, with D unresolved. The V gene lost 5 bases and the J gene lost 1 base, with 10 bases spanning the gap. The CDR3 has 14 amino acids. Germline V lookup: CDR1 SGHTA, CDR2 FQGTGA. CDR3 residues: CASSPQARTDTQYF. CDR3 coding DNA: TGTGCCAGCAGCCCGCAGGCGCGCACAGATACGCAGTATTTT.

This chain links TRBV30 with TRBJ2-3, with TRBD2 matching over 14 bases. The CDR3 runs 16 residues. Trimming at V came to 2 bases and at J to 4 bases, leaving 5 bases not matched to a gene. The V gene's germline CDR1 is GTSNPN and CDR2 SVGIG (reference sequence). CDR3 residues: CAWSPGTSGRSDTQYF. CDR3 bases: TGTGCCTGGAGTCCGGGGACTAGCGGGAGATCAGATACGCAGTATTTT. Full variable domain (outside the CDR3, taken from reference TRBV30 and TRBJ2-3): SQTIHQWPATLVQPVGSPLSLECTVEGTSNPNLYWYRQAAGRGLQLLFYSVGIGQISSEVPQNLSASRPQDRQFILSSKKLLLSDSGFYLCAWSPGTSGRSDTQYFGPGTRLTVL.

This chain links TRBV24-1 with TRBJ2-1; unclear D gene. This CDR3 is 13 amino acids long. The germline gives CDR1 KGHDR, CDR2 SFDVKD. The V end lost 0 bases, the J end lost 8 bases, and 7 bases lay between the germline ends. The CDR3 spells CATSDLQEDEQFF. DNA of the CDR3: TGTGCCACCAGTGATTTGCAAGAGGATGAGCAGTTCTTC.

The gene calls are TRBV4-3 and TRBJ2-1; 7 nucleotides align to TRBD2. V was pared by 2 bases and J by 0 bases, with 7 bases of the junction left unmatched. This CDR3 has 17 amino acids. CDR1 is LGHNA, CDR2 YSLEER, per germline. CDR3 nucleotide sequence: TGCGCCAGCAGCCAAACGTATAGCGGGTTCTCCTACAATGAGCAGTTCTTC. Translated: CASSQTYSGFSYNEQFF.

This clone was counted once. The V gene is TRBV7-9, the J gene TRBJ1-3, with 12 bases identical to TRBD1. Trimming cost V 2 bases and J 3 bases; bases outside gene matches: 5. Germline V CDR1 and CDR2: SEHNR, FQNEAQ (reference sequence). This CDR3 contains 17 residues. The CDR3 sequence is CASSLRGTGGFGNTIYF. For the CDR3, the DNA is TGTGCCAGCAGCTTAAGGGGGACAGGGGGCTTTGGAAACACCATATATTTT.

This clone appeared once. The chain uses TRBV10-1 and TRBJ1-2, with unresolved D. V shed 2 bases and J shed 4 bases, with 5 bases lying between them. The CDR3 covers 12 residues. Per germline, CDR1 WNHNN and CDR2 SYGVQD (reference sequence). Here the CDR3 reads CASSEGSYGYTF. Written as DNA, the CDR3 is TGCGCCAGCAGTGAGGGGAGCTATGGCTACACCTTC.

The chain is built from TRBV7-9 and TRBJ1-4; 10 bases line up with TRBD1. Germline assignment: CDR1 SEHNR and CDR2 FQNEAQ (reference sequence). This CDR3 contains 16 residues. The J segment lost 3 bases and the V segment lost 5 bases, leaving 6 bases of the junction unmatched. DNA of the CDR3: TGTGCCAGCAGCCACCGGGACAGGGGTGCTAATGAAAAACTGTTTTTT. It codes for CASSHRDRGANEKLFF.

The chain links TRBV7-9 to TRBJ2-3; D gene uncertain. Trimming removed 5 bases at V and 3 bases at J, with 15 bases between. The CDR3 has 15 residues. Germline CDR1 is SEHNR and CDR2 is FQNEAQ (reference sequence). The CDR3 loop is CASSVVGALTDTQYF. CDR3 in DNA: TGTGCCAGCAGCGTCGTAGGAGCATTAACAGATACGCAGTATTTT. Combining the CDR3 with reference TRBV7-9 and TRBJ2-3 gives the whole variable domain DTGVSQNPRHKITKRGQNVTFRCDPISEHNRLYWYRQTLGQGPEFLTYFQNEAQLEKSRLLSDRFSAERPKGSFSTLEIQRTEQGDSAMYLCASSVVGALTDTQYFGPGTRLTVL.

V gene TRBV13 combines with J gene TRBJ1-3; D is ambiguous. Between the trimmed V and J ends, which lost 4 bases and 2 bases, there was a span of 9 bases. The CDR3 has 14 amino acids. Germline CDR1 is PRHDT and CDR2 is FYEKMQ (reference sequence). CDR3 residues: CASSSPGAGNTIYF. DNA of the CDR3: TGTGCCAGCAGCTCCCCCGGGGCTGGAAACACCATATATTTT.

The rearrangement joins TRBV7-8 to TRBJ2-7, with D perhaps matching TRBD2 (5 bases). The ends were cut back, 8 bases at V and 0 bases at J, with 14 bases in the middle. This CDR3 has 14 amino acids. CDR1 is SGHVS and CDR2 is FQNEAQ in the germline V gene. CDR3 sequence (DNA): TGTGCCAGCTTCGAGGGCCCTAGCTCCTACGAGCAGTACTTC. This codes for CASFEGPSSYEQYF. Full variable domain (remainder filled in from reference TRBV7-8 and TRBJ2-7): GAGVSQSPRYKVAKRGQDVALRCDPISGHVSLFWYQQALGQGPEFLTYFQNEAQLDKSGLPSDRFFAERPEGSVSTLKIQRTQQEDSAVYLCASFEGPSSYEQYFGPGTRLTVT.